A single T cell receptor (beta chain) is shown here with its context. Its antigen is still unknown. Donors were drawn from the 120-subject validation cohort, separate from the approximately 680-subject first cohort. This sample was taken from a study of cytomegalovirus exposure and HLA in healthy donors. General study points: The majority of TCR sequences were rare, yet some public TCRs appeared in many donors.

Using immunoSEQ multiplex PCR, the repertoire was profiled, and TCRdb retains in-frame clones only, with some absent. The sample lists about 260,000 clones, around 91% seen once, with around 3.1% in the top ten. This CDR3 spans 15 amino acids. Germline V gene sequence: CDR1 SQVTM, CDR2 ANQGSEA. V lost 5 bases to trimming and J lost 2 bases; unmatched junction nucleotides: 9. The chain links TRBV29-1 to TRBJ2-7; 10 nucleotides line up with TRBD2. The sequence derives from a woman in her 30s in good health and CMV-seronegative. Sequences were obtained from PBMCs. The CDR3 nucleotides read TGCAGCGTTTACCTACTAGCGGGAACCACCTACGAGCAGTACTTC. Translation gives CSVYLLAGTTYEQYF.